This T cell receptor beta chain comes out of a study of blood T cell repertoires in COVID-19 (dated by TCRdb to the early 2020s). General notes on the study: The collaborator samples originated in the United States, Italy and Spain and spanned the acute and convalescent phases of COVID-19. The material from the prospective study consisted of cDNA or gDNA derived from T cells, B-cell-depleted T cells, or PBMCs. Deeply sampled blood TCRbeta repertoires from subjects exposed to, actively infected with, or recovered from COVID-19 were included in the dataset. A freely available public database, intended as a resource for researchers studying the immune response to SARS-CoV-2, is where the repertoires were released. Samples came from the ongoing ImmuneRACE study (first 160 participants) plus 1,254 subjects from 6 global collaborators. Nearly every sample came with metadata listing a de-identified subject ID, COVID-19 status, age in years and sex. Where available, HLA class I and class II types were taken from metadata supplied by the sample provider and were not determined by assay-based typing. What the authors observed across the whole study: How much clinical and demographic metadata was included differed by source and by participant, and the metadata was provided uncurated.

Clipping removes 0 bases from V and 0 bases from J, with 6 as the unmatched junction base count. Reading the germline V gene (reference sequence) gives CDR1 SGHNT and CDR2 YYREEE. Reading from cysteine to phenylalanine, the CDR3 counts 17 amino acids. Of the read, only the CDR3 DNA is kept; its 51 bases are in frame from base 1. About this clone: The specificity of this receptor is unknown. No much larger clone is present one base from it, and per-base qualities are unavailable.

The immunoSEQ Assay, a bias-controlled multiplex PCR, was used to amplify TCRbeta CDR3 regions from genomic DNA. The paper's data handling went like this. Nucleated cell counts per sample were estimated from amplification of reference gene primers within the assay. To quantify the absolute abundance of each unique TCRbeta CDR3 rearrangement, sequence reads were collapsed and filtered. For each sample, productive Simpson clonality was calculated by taking the square root of Simpson's diversity index across productive rearrangements. Drawn from immuneACCESS, this table holds only the in-frame rearrangements with V and J called that TCRdb kept. Clones are partly lost; checked studies trace under half to an unresolved V gene and leave the rest unexplained. That table furnishes V, J and clone size, whereas the DNA furnished D and trimming. Counted in this sample were under 350,000 clones; about 88% of them appeared once. 1% to 1.5% of the sample is taken by the ten largest.

Whole blood was collected in K2EDTA tubes by collaborating institutions according to the institutions' own protocols. For TCRbeta analysis, collaborator samples were shipped as frozen whole blood, as isolated PBMCs, or as DNA extracted from either sample type. Specimen: peripheral blood. The TCR was taken from a man aged 70-80 years with acute or convalescent COVID-19. The V gene is TRBV5-4 and the J gene is TRBJ2-1, with 7 bases matching TRBD2. The CDR3 region reads CASSLVSSGLSYNEQFF. The DNA sequence reads TGTGCCAGCAGCTTGGTGTCTAGCGGACTCTCCTACAATGAGCAGTTCTTC.